This T cell receptor beta chain was identified during a study of blood T cell repertoires in COVID-19. Background on the study: From the United States, Italy and Spain came samples of acute and convalescent COVID-19.

The table lists this clone with a count of one. With 4 bases removed from V and 5 bases from J, the gap between germline ends came to 16 bases. Germline loops: CDR1 SGHRS, CDR2 YFSETQ. The CDR3 runs 15 residues. Per the authors' pipeline: Amplification of reference gene primers was used by the study to estimate nucleated cell counts. Some clones are missing from TCRdb's copy, which holds only in-frame ones; the method was immunoSEQ multiplex PCR. D and trimming were read from the DNA, whereas the V and J calls and clone size are those reported in that table. The sample consists of over 300,000 clones, roughly 85% of them appearing once.

What was sequenced was PBMCs or T cells enriched from blood (not recorded which). The receptor was isolated from a man aged 25 to 40 who had recovered from COVID-19. This sequence joins TRBV5-1 and TRBJ2-1; tentatively, D is TRBD2 (6 bases). CDR3 in amino acids: CASSRMGGLDNEQFF. DNA for the CDR3: TGCGCCAGCAGCCGGATGGGGGGACTGGACAATGAGCAGTTCTTC.